Listed below are T cell receptor beta chains from one sample, sequenced in a study of beta chain features in type 1 diabetes. This table comes from immunoSEQ multiplex PCR, and its TCRdb copy is limited to in-frame clones, with some not included. Here the sample spans 250,000 to 300,000 clones, 7.5% to 9.5% being singletons. Material: central memory CD4+ T cells from blood. The receptors shown here come from a young woman in good health. Both conserved end residues are part of each CDR3. A D gene is named only where the DNA matches it firmly. Size values are once, few and many counts, or a class for expanded clones, and some rows have none.

J: TRBJ1-3; D: -; size: -; V: TRBV7-2; CDR3: CASSSQGISTGNTIYF; DNA: TGTGCCAGCAGCTCCCAGGGTATTAGCACTGGAAACACCATATATTTT
J: TRBJ2-1; D: -; size: few; V: TRBV7-2; CDR3: CASRLQSSYNEQFF; DNA: TGTGCCAGCCGACTACAGAGCTCCTACAATGAGCAGTTCTTC
J: TRBJ2-7; D: TRBD2; size: -; V: TRBV4-3; CDR3: CASSQALAGGSYEQYF; DNA: TGCGCCAGCAGCCAAGCGCTAGCGGGAGGCTCCTACGAGCAGTACTTC
J: TRBJ1-1; D: -; size: -; V: TRBV6-5; CDR3: CASSYLAGETEAFF; DNA: TGTGCCAGCAGTTATCTGGCGGGGGAGACTGAAGCTTTCTTT
J: TRBJ2-1; D: TRBD2; size: -; V: TRBV29-1; CDR3: CSVVQVGAGGQFF; DNA: TGCAGCGTTGTTCAGGTTGGAGCGGGAGGACAGTTCTTC
J: TRBJ2-1; D: -; size: few; V: TRBV29-1; CDR3: CSVEDSGTNYNEQFF; DNA: TGCAGCGTTGAAGATAGTGGGACAAACTACAATGAGCAGTTCTTC
J: TRBJ2-5; D: TRBD2; size: few; V: TRBV15; CDR3: CATSREKGSGDVQETQYF; DNA: TGTGCCACCAGCAGAGAGAAAGGGAGCGGGGATGTCCAAGAGACCCAGTACTTC
J: TRBJ1-1; D: -; size: -; V: TRBV5-6; CDR3: CASSLFRRDNTEAFF; DNA: TGTGCCAGCAGCTTGTTCCGGAGGGATAACACTGAAGCTTTCTTT
J: TRBJ2-1; D: -; size: -; V: TRBV1; CDR3: CTSSPGSSYNEQFF; DNA: TGCACCAGCAGCCCGGGGAGCTCCTACAATGAGCAGTTCTTC
J: TRBJ2-5; D: TRBD1; size: few; V: TRBV19; CDR3: CASSIDRGETQYF; DNA: TGTGCCAGTAGTATCGACAGGGGCGAGACCCAGTACTTC
J: TRBJ2-5; D: -; size: -; V: TRBV11-1; CDR3: CASSLRGTQETQYF; DNA: TGTGCCAGCAGCTTACGAGGGACCCAAGAGACCCAGTACTTC
J: TRBJ2-5; D: -; size: few; V: TRBV2; CDR3: CASSKDQETQYF; DNA: TGTGCCAGCAGTAAGGATCAAGAGACCCAGTACTTC
J: TRBJ1-1; D: -; size: -; V: TRBV6-5; CDR3: CASSYDGFDTEAFF; DNA: TGTGCCAGCAGTTATGACGGGTTTGACACTGAAGCTTTCTTT
J: TRBJ2-1; D: TRBD1; size: -; V: TRBV7-2; CDR3: CASSQDRGRDEQFF; DNA: TGTGCCAGCAGTCAGGACAGGGGTAGGGATGAGCAGTTCTTC
J: TRBJ2-7; D: TRBD1; size: few; V: TRBV4-2; CDR3: CASSQGGQGQYEQYF; DNA: TGTGCCAGCAGCCAAGGGGGACAGGGGCAATACGAGCAGTACTTC
J: TRBJ2-5; D: -; size: many; V: TRBV28; CDR3: CASSFGGETQYF; DNA: TGTGCCAGCAGTTTCGGGGGTGAGACCCAGTACTTC
J: TRBJ2-5; D: -; size: few; V: TRBV2; CDR3: CASSPIGGTFQYF; DNA: TGTGCCAGCAGTCCAATTGGGGGGACTTTCCAGTACTTC
J: TRBJ2-7; D: TRBD1; size: few; V: TRBV7-2; CDR3: CASSLGVGTGYEQYF; DNA: TGTGCCAGCAGCTTAGGGGTGGGGACAGGCTACGAGCAGTACTTC
J: TRBJ2-3; D: TRBD2; size: few; V: TRBV28; CDR3: CASEGSVRGADTQYF; DNA: TGTGCCAGCGAGGGCAGTGTGCGGGGGGCAGATACGCAGTATTTT
J: TRBJ2-5; D: TRBD1; size: few; V: TRBV6-6; CDR3: CASSNRGRGMYF; DNA: TGTGCCAGCAGTAACAGGGGAAGAGGCATGTACTTC
J: TRBJ2-2; D: TRBD2; size: -; V: TRBV7-2; CDR3: CASSSEGLAGTGELFF; DNA: TGTGCCAGCAGCTCGGAGGGACTAGCGGGGACCGGGGAGCTGTTTTTT
J: TRBJ2-1; D: -; size: few; V: TRBV7-9; CDR3: CASSSAGTWNEQFF; DNA: TGTGCCAGCAGCTCCGCCGGGACTTGGAATGAGCAGTTCTTC
J: TRBJ2-1; D: TRBD1; size: few; V: TRBV7-2; CDR3: CASRRPGTGYNEQFF; DNA: TGTGCCAGCAGGCGCCCCGGGACAGGCTACAATGAGCAGTTCTTC
J: TRBJ2-1; D: -; size: few; V: TRBV11-2; CDR3: CASSLSWGPNEQFF; DNA: TGTGCCAGCAGCTTAAGTTGGGGACCCAATGAGCAGTTCTTC
J: TRBJ1-2; D: -; size: -; V: TRBV6-1; CDR3: CASSEGGTTYGYTF; DNA: TGTGCCAGCAGTGAAGGAGGGACAACTTATGGCTACACCTTC
J: TRBJ1-4; D: TRBD1; size: few; V: TRBV6-6; CDR3: CASSYVDRPEKLFF; DNA: TGTGCCAGCAGTTACGTGGACAGGCCTGAAAAACTGTTTTTT
J: TRBJ2-3; D: TRBD2; size: few; V: TRBV5-1; CDR3: CASSFSGYTDTQYF; DNA: TGCGCCAGCAGCTTTAGCGGGTACACAGATACGCAGTATTTT
J: TRBJ2-2; D: -; size: many; V: TRBV11-2; CDR3: CASSLDLSGRTNTGELFF; DNA: TGTGCCAGCAGCTTAGATCTATCGGGACGGACGAACACCGGGGAGCTGTTTTTT
J: TRBJ1-1; D: -; size: -; V: TRBV5-4; CDR3: CASSLDDTEAFF; DNA: TGTGCCAGCAGCTTAGACGACACTGAAGCTTTCTTT
J: TRBJ2-1; D: -; size: -; V: TRBV28; CDR3: CASSSPGFGQFF; DNA: TGTGCCAGCAGTTCCCCAGGTTTTGGGCAGTTCTTC
J: TRBJ2-3; D: -; size: -; V: TRBV6-6; CDR3: CASLRTDTQYF; DNA: TGTGCCAGCCTCCGCACAGATACGCAGTATTTT
J: TRBJ2-7; D: -; size: -; V: TRBV18; CDR3: CASSPPLAGEEQYF; DNA: TGTGCCAGCTCACCACCGTTGGCAGGGGAGGAGCAGTACTTC
J: TRBJ2-1; D: TRBD2; size: few; V: TRBV7-9; CDR3: CASSQDPVAGAYNEQFF; DNA: TGCGCCAGCAGCCAAGATCCAGTAGCGGGGGCCTACAATGAGCAGTTCTTC
J: TRBJ1-2; D: -; size: -; V: TRBV27; CDR3: CASSLSTGYRAAYGYTF; DNA: TGTGCCAGCAGTTTATCCACGGGTTACCGGGCAGCCTATGGCTACACCTTC
J: TRBJ2-1; D: TRBD1; size: few; V: TRBV18; CDR3: CASSLTGTGVYNEQFF; DNA: TGTGCCAGCTCACTGACCGGGACAGGGGTCTACAATGAGCAGTTCTTC
J: TRBJ2-3; D: TRBD2; size: few; V: TRBV7-3; CDR3: CASSLTGSGRFRTDTQYF; DNA: TGTGCCAGCAGCTTAACGGGTAGCGGGAGGTTTCGCACAGATACGCAGTATTTT
J: TRBJ2-1; D: TRBD2; size: -; V: TRBV6-1; CDR3: CASSQLAGGYNEQFF; DNA: TGTGCCAGCAGCCAACTAGCGGGGGGTTACAATGAGCAGTTCTTC
J: TRBJ1-5; D: TRBD1; size: few; V: TRBV7-6; CDR3: CASSQGQGENSNQPQHF; DNA: TGTGCCAGCAGCCAAGGACAGGGGGAGAATAGCAATCAGCCCCAGCATTTT
J: TRBJ1-3; D: -; size: -; V: TRBV5-6; CDR3: CASSLFPNSGNTIYF; DNA: TGTGCCAGCAGCTTGTTCCCGAACTCTGGAAACACCATATATTTT
J: TRBJ1-1; D: -; size: -; V: TRBV2; CDR3: CASRITEAFF; DNA: TGTGCCAGCAGGATCACTGAAGCTTTCTTT
J: TRBJ1-1; D: TRBD1; size: many; V: TRBV28; CDR3: CASSLDRVNTEAFF; DNA: TGTGCCAGCAGTTTAGACAGGGTAAACACTGAAGCTTTCTTT
J: TRBJ2-4; D: TRBD2; size: -; V: TRBV4-2; CDR3: CASSQQPGLAGEGAKNIQYF; DNA: TGTGCCAGCAGCCAACAGCCGGGACTAGCGGGAGAGGGAGCCAAAAACATTCAGTACTTC
J: TRBJ2-3; D: TRBD2; size: few; V: TRBV18; CDR3: CASSPPLAGGKDTQYF; DNA: TGTGCCAGCTCACCACCCCTAGCGGGGGGAAAAGATACGCAGTATTTT
J: TRBJ1-2; D: -; size: -; V: TRBV7-2; CDR3: CASSLGWALYGYTF; DNA: TGTGCCAGCAGCTTAGGTTGGGCCCTATATGGCTACACCTTC
J: TRBJ2-7; D: -; size: many; V: TRBV4-3; CDR3: CASSQARGEDEQYF; DNA: TGCGCCAGCAGCCAAGCCAGAGGGGAAGACGAGCAGTACTTC
J: TRBJ2-1; D: TRBD2; size: -; V: TRBV15; CDR3: CATSRVRSGGANEQFF; DNA: TGTGCCACCAGCAGAGTGCGAAGCGGGGGGGCCAATGAGCAGTTCTTC
J: TRBJ1-5; D: TRBD1; size: few; V: TRBV7-9; CDR3: CASSSTGGRTGNQPQHF; DNA: TGTGCCAGCAGCTCCACAGGGGGCAGAACGGGCAATCAGCCCCAGCATTTT
J: TRBJ2-1; D: TRBD2; size: few; V: TRBV7-3; CDR3: CASSLTRTSGSPREQFF; DNA: TGTGCCAGCAGCTTAACACGGACTAGCGGGAGTCCACGTGAGCAGTTCTTC
J: TRBJ2-2; D: -; size: -; V: TRBV7-3; CDR3: CASSLPNTGELFF; DNA: TGTGCCAGCAGCCTACCGAACACCGGGGAGCTGTTTTTT
J: TRBJ2-2; D: -; size: few; V: TRBV2; CDR3: CASSGDRNTGELFF; DNA: TGTGCCAGCAGCGGAGACAGGAACACCGGGGAGCTGTTTTTT